The 8 T cell receptor beta chains given below trace back to one sample, sequenced in a study of patients and donors after allogeneic stem cell transplantation. TCRdb re-derived calls from the RT-PCR reads in MiXCR, one entry per CDR3 protein. The data contain approximately 90,000 distinct CDR3 sequences, roughly 5.1% of them singletons. The sequenced sample consisted of blood, either unsorted or a sorted T cell fraction (not recorded which). All receptors come from a human donor who was either an allogeneic HSCT recipient or a stem cell or donor lymphocyte infusion donor (not recorded which). It is not recorded whose cells these are; they may come from a transplant donor.

The chain is built from TRBV2 and TRBJ2-7, with TRBD2 matching over 7 bases. The V gene end was trimmed by 4 bases and the J gene end by 1 base; junction bases not matched to a gene: 7. The CDR3 contains 15 residues. The germline gives CDR1 SNHLY, CDR2 FYNNEI. Here the CDR3 reads CASSAGGGLSYEQYF. The DNA of the CDR3 is TGTGCCAGCAGTGCCGGCGGGGGTCTATCCTACGAGCAGTACTTC. Full variable domain (outside the CDR3, taken from reference TRBV2 and TRBJ2-7): EPEVTQTPSHQVTQMGQEVILRCVPISNHLYFYWYRQILGQKVEFLVSFYNNEISEKSEIFDDQFSVERPDGSNFTLKIRSTKLEDSAMYFCASSAGGGLSYEQYFGPGTRLTVT.

This clonotype was counted between two and nine times. The junction and the germline gene differ at one end; a read error may be behind it. This chain joins TRBV7-7 and TRBJ1-6; D call uncertain. The CDR3 consists of 14 residues. CDR1 is SSHAT and CDR2 is FNYEAQ in the germline V gene (reference sequence). The chain's CDR3 is CASSQDGPNSPLHF. The CDR3 DNA follows: TGTGCTAGCAGCCAGGACGGGCCAAATTCACCCCTCCACTTT.

This clonotype was recorded at least ten times. The rearrangement links TRBV6-1 to TRBJ2-3; 7 nucleotides align to TRBD1. In germline, CDR1 is MNHNS, CDR2 SASEGT. The CDR3 length is 13 residues. Trimming removed 8 bases from V and 2 bases from J; junction bases left unmatched: 4. CDR3: CASRDRLTDTQYF. As DNA, the CDR3 is TGTGCCAGCCGGGACAGACTCACAGATACGCAGTATTTT.

This clonotype was counted at least ten times. The V and J genes are TRBV12-3 or TRBV12-4 and TRBJ1-2, with 7 bases matching TRBD1. J was trimmed by 9 bases and V by 2 bases; bases with no gene match: 6. This CDR3 is 13 amino acids long. The CDR3 sequence is CASSLRQGVSYTF. In DNA, the CDR3 is TGTGCCAGCAGTTTACGACAGGGAGTGAGCTACACCTTC.

In this sample, this clonotype turned up many times. The chain links TRBV25-1 to TRBJ2-2, with 10 bases matching TRBD2. The CDR3 consists of 18 residues. In germline, CDR1 is MGHDK, CDR2 SYGVNS. J lost 0 bases, V lost 6 bases, and 10 bases had no gene match. As DNA, the CDR3 is TGTGCCAGCAGGGCTCTAGCGGGAGAAACTGCGAACACCGGGGAGCTGTTTTTT. This codes for CASRALAGETANTGELFF.

This clonotype was recorded a few times. The V and J genes are TRBV18 and TRBJ2-1, with D possibly matching TRBD2 (7 bases). Germline CDR1 KGHSH, CDR2 LQKENI. This CDR3 is 15 amino acids long. Trimming removed 0 bases from V and 4 bases from J, with 10 bases in between. The CDR3: CASSPPRGAYNEQFF. The DNA of the CDR3 is TGTGCCAGCTCACCACCACGGGGGGCGTACAATGAGCAGTTCTTC.

This clonotype was observed at least ten times. V is TRBV19 and J is TRBJ2-2, with D possibly being TRBD2 (5 bases). Trimming took off 6 bases at V and 6 bases at J, with 11 bases between the two ends. The CDR3 covers 13 residues. Germline V gives CDR1 LNHDA, CDR2 SQIVND (reference sequence). The CDR3, as DNA: TGTGCCAGTAGCCAGGACTCTGCCGGGGAGCTGTTTTTT. It yields the protein CASSQDSAGELFF.

There are many counts of this clonotype. The genes are TRBV25-1 and TRBJ2-5, with TRBD1 matching over 8 bases. This CDR3 region has 15 residues. Germline V gene sequence: CDR1 MGHDK, CDR2 SYGVNS. Losses at the gene ends were 1 base for V and 0 bases for J; bases not matched to a gene: 1. CDR3 loop: CASSEWDRNQETQYF. CDR3 coding DNA: TGTGCCAGCAGTGAATGGGACAGGAACCAAGAGACCCAGTACTTC.